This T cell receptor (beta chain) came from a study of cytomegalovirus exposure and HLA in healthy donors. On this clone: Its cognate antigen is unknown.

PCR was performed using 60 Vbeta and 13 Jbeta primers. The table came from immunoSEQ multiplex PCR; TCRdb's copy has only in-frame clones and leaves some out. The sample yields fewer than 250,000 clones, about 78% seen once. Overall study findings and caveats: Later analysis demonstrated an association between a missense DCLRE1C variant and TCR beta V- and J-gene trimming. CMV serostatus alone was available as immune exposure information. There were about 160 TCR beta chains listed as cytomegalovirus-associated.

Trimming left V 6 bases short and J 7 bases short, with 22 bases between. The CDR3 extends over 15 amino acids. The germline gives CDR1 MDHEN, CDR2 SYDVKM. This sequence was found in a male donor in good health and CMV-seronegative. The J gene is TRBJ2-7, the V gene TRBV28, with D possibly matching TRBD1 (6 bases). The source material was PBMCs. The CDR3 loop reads CASRLPGAGAREQYF. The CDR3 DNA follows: TGTGCCAGCAGGCTCCCTGGGGCAGGGGCGCGGGAGCAGTACTTC. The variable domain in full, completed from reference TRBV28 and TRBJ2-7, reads DVKVTQSSRYLVKRTGEKVFLECVQDMDHENMFWYRQDPGLGLRLIYFSYDVKMKEKGDIPEGYSVSREKKERFSLILESASTNQTSMYLCASRLPGAGAREQYFGPGTRLTVT.